The 14 T cell receptor beta chains below come from one sample, sequenced in a study of cytomegalovirus exposure and HLA in healthy donors. PCR involved 60 Vbeta and 13 Jbeta primers. The assay was immunoSEQ multiplex PCR, and TCRdb's table has in-frame clones only and misses some. The data show some 110,000 clones, with about 68% seen just once and 9.5% to 13% held by the top ten. The specimen was PBMCs. The receptors come from a woman in her 50s in good health and CMV-seropositive.

The J gene is TRBJ2-1, the V gene TRBV7-2; 12 positions match TRBD1. Trimming cost V 4 bases and J 9 bases; bases outside gene matches: 4. CDR1 is SGHTA and CDR2 is FQGNSA in the germline V gene. CDR3 length equals 14 residues. The CDR3 sequence is CASSSGQGALEQFF. The CDR3 DNA reads as TGTGCCAGCAGCTCGGGACAGGGGGCCCTTGAGCAGTTCTTC.

The chain recombines TRBV5-4 with TRBJ2-1; 10 nucleotides align to TRBD2. The CDR3 has 16 amino acids. Germline V gene lookup returns CDR1 SGHNT and CDR2 YYREEE (reference sequence). The ends lost 5 bases at V and 6 bases at J; junction bases unmatched: 11. The CDR3 loop is CASSRRLLAGTNEQFF. The DNA of the CDR3 is TGTGCCAGCAGTCGGAGATTACTAGCGGGAACCAATGAGCAGTTCTTC.

CDR3 sequence (DNA): TGTGCCATCAGTGAGGGACAGGGCGGTAATGAGCAGTTCTTC. Protein sequence: CAISEGQGGNEQFF. This chain joins TRBV10-3 and TRBJ2-1, with 8 bases matching TRBD1. CDR1 and CDR2 (germline): ENHRY, SYGVKD. This CDR3 is built from 14 residues. V shed 2 bases and J 7 bases; nucleotides not matched to a gene: 4.

This clone has just a few counts. V is TRBV30 and J is TRBJ2-3, with 12 positions matching TRBD2. There are 16 residues in the CDR3. Germline trimming cut 2 bases from V and 0 bases from J; bases unmatched to any gene: 3. Germline CDR1 reads GTSNPN; CDR2 reads SVGIG (reference sequence). This chain's CDR3 is CAWSTGLAGSTDTQYF. CDR3 sequence (DNA): TGTGCCTGGAGTACCGGACTAGCGGGGAGCACAGATACGCAGTATTTT. Variable domain in full (rest from reference TRBV30 and TRBJ2-3): SQTIHQWPATLVQPVGSPLSLECTVEGTSNPNLYWYRQAAGRGLQLLFYSVGIGQISSEVPQNLSASRPQDRQFILSSKKLLLSDSGFYLCAWSTGLAGSTDTQYFGPGTRLTVL.

The count of this clone is one. The chain is built from TRBV4-3 and TRBJ2-2; no clear D gene. CDR3 length: 18 amino acids. With 0 bases removed from V and 0 bases from J, the gap between germline ends came to 14 bases. The germline V gene encodes CDR1 LGHNA and CDR2 YSLEER. The CDR3 here is CASSQEGVANANTGELFF. CDR3 sequence (DNA): TGCGCCAGCAGCCAAGAAGGAGTCGCGAACGCGAACACCGGGGAGCTGTTTTTT.

V usage is TRBV5-6 and J usage is TRBJ2-7; 10 positions agree with TRBD2. The CDR3 consists of 17 residues. With V trimmed by 0 bases and J by 5 bases, 11 bases remained unmatched. Germline CDR1 reads SGHDT; CDR2 reads YYEEEE. Here the CDR3 reads CASSLAGASGRTDEQYF. The DNA for the CDR3 is TGTGCCAGCAGCTTGGCCGGGGCTAGCGGGAGAACTGACGAGCAGTACTTC. Variable domain in full (rest from reference TRBV5-6 and TRBJ2-7): DAGVTQSPTHLIKTRGQQVTLRCSPKSGHDTVSWYQQALGQGPQFIFQYYEEEERQRGNFPDRFSGHQFPNYSSELNVNALLLGDSALYLCASSLAGASGRTDEQYFGPGTRLTVT.

This chain links TRBV10-2 with TRBJ2-3, with 10 bases fitting TRBD2. The germline V gene encodes CDR1 WSHSY and CDR2 SAAADI. The J segment lost 3 bases and the V segment lost 2 bases, leaving 2 bases of the junction unmatched. The CDR3 has 15 residues. CDR3 in amino acids: CASSETSGETDTQYF. The DNA for the CDR3 is TGCGCCAGCAGTGAGACTAGCGGGGAGACAGATACGCAGTATTTT.

This chain joins TRBV6-5 and TRBJ2-5; TRBD2 matches 7 bases. The DNA end is more similar to TRBJ2-7, so the J call may be wrong. The germline gives CDR1 MNHEY, CDR2 SVGAGI. The CDR3 covers 15 residues. CDR3 sequence (DNA): TGTGCCAGCAGTTACTCTCCTAGCGGCTCCTACGAGCAGTACTTC. Its translation is CASSYSPSGSYEQYF.

The chain has TRBV19 and TRBJ1-5, with TRBD1 identical over 8 bases. The CDR3 contains 16 residues. V lost 3 bases, J lost 7 bases, and 11 bases stayed unmatched. CDR1 and CDR2 (germline): LNHDA, SQIVND (reference sequence). CDR3 DNA sequence: TGTGCCAGTAGTATTCTGCGGCAGGGGGCATCGCAGCCCCAGCATTTT. As protein: CASSILRQGASQPQHF.

CDR3 DNA: TGTGCCTGGAGCTGGGCCGGGAGTAGCAATCAGCCCCAGCATTTT. This encodes CAWSWAGSSNQPQHF. The rearrangement joins TRBV30 to TRBJ1-5; D unclear. V was trimmed by 3 bases and J by 0 bases, leaving 12 bases between them. This CDR3 has 15 residues. CDR1 and CDR2 from the germline V gene are GTSNPN and SVGIG (reference sequence).

This clone was counted between two and nine times. The gene calls are TRBV6-5 and TRBJ2-3, with D maybe TRBD2 (5 bases). The CDR3 consists of 13 residues. Germline assignment: CDR1 MNHEY and CDR2 SVGAGI. Trimming stripped 5 bases from V and 6 bases from J, with 12 bases between. CDR3 nucleotides: TGTGCCAGCAGTCCCAACTCGGGGGATACGCAGTATTTT. Its translation is CASSPNSGDTQYF.

The rearrangement joins TRBV29-1 to TRBJ2-1; TRBD2 aligns across 12 bases. The V segment lost 0 bases and the J segment 9 bases; nucleotides outside the gene matches: 6. Per the germline V gene, CDR1 is SQVTM and CDR2 is ANQGSEA. The CDR3 is 15 residues long. The CDR3, as DNA: TGCAGCGTTGAAGACCTAGCGGGGGGGCCCTCTGAGCAGTTCTTC. It is translated as CSVEDLAGGPSEQFF.

The V and J genes are TRBV7-9 and TRBJ2-5, with unresolved D. Per germline, CDR1 SEHNR and CDR2 FQNEAQ (reference sequence). The CDR3 has 15 residues. The germline V and J ends were trimmed by 0 bases and 4 bases, with 12 bases remaining between them. The CDR3 loop reads CASSLARQLVETQYF. The DNA for the CDR3 is TGTGCCAGCAGCTTAGCGAGGCAGTTGGTAGAGACCCAGTACTTC.

The table lists this clone with a few counts. This chain connects TRBV4-2 to TRBJ1-2; D unresolved. This CDR3 has 15 residues. Germline CDR1 and CDR2: LGHNA and YNFKEQ. V gave up 1 base and J gave up 6 bases, with 15 bases separating them. CDR3 region: CASSQGWASGHGYTF. The CDR3 DNA follows: TGTGCCAGCAGCCAAGGATGGGCGTCCGGCCATGGCTACACCTTC.